This T cell receptor (beta chain) stems from a study of human T cells and chemical hapten exposure. Whole-study findings and limits: DPC sensitization left the count of TCRs above 1 in 1000 unchanged.

The sample's time point: patch test 2, 6 weeks after DPC sensitization. Treatment reported: therapeutic diphenylcyclopropenone sensitization with weekly scalp DPC. Extraction of total RNA was performed on unfractionated whole blood. About this clonotype itself: Its specificity is unknown.

Original methodology: Sample TCR totals centred on a median of around 93,000, ranging roughly 23,224 to 700,000. MiXCR, applied by TCRdb to the RACE reads, yields one record per CDR3 protein. Clone size and V and J calls follow TCRdb, not the original study. Of roughly 380,000 distinct CDR3 sequences in the sample, under 6.5% were seen once. Looked up from germline, CDR1 is MNHEY and CDR2 is SMNVEV (reference sequence). The CDR3 has 15 amino acids. The germline V and J ends were trimmed by 5 bases and 5 bases, with 16 bases remaining between them. The starting material was whole blood, obtained in connection with sensitization to the hapten diphenylcyclopropenone (DPC). The origin of this receptor is a woman in her late teens or twenties with alopecia areata. Some clones in this sample may be carry-over from other donors' samples. The chain has TRBV27 and TRBJ1-5; D gene unclear. In DNA, the CDR3 is TGTGCCAGCAGTCCTCCCAACAGTTTATATCAGCCCCAGCATTTT. It yields the protein CASSPPNSLYQPQHF.